The 19 T cell receptor beta chains given below trace back to one sample, sequenced in a study of Ad26.COV2.S vaccination and SARS-CoV-2 variants. The table came from immunoSEQ multiplex PCR; TCRdb's copy has only in-frame clones and leaves some out. Counted here are about 470,000 clones, roughly 88% occurring once; the ten biggest clones make up roughly 4%. As for treatment: 15 to 20 received Ad26.COV2.S at low or high dose, single or two shots; 5 received placebo; per-sample allocation not given. Day 63 following the first vaccine or placebo injection was when the samples were taken. The sample was peripheral blood, taken in a trial of Ad26.COV2.S vaccine versus placebo. Receptors were obtained from a person aged 18-60 years who received the Ad26.COV2.S COVID-19 vaccine or a placebo.

The V call is TRBV7-8, the J call TRBJ1-2; 7 nucleotides align to TRBD1. The CDR3 loop spans 14 amino acids. CDR1 is SGHVS and CDR2 is FQNEAQ in the germline V gene. The V gene end was trimmed by 5 bases and the J gene end by 8 bases; junction bases not matched to a gene: 11. The CDR3 DNA is TGTGCCAGCAGCCAGGGACAGAACCCTATGGGCTACACCTTC. Translation: CASSQGQNPMGYTF. The whole variable domain, remainder taken from reference TRBV7-8 and TRBJ1-2, is GAGVSQSPRYKVAKRGQDVALRCDPISGHVSLFWYQQALGQGPEFLTYFQNEAQLDKSGLPSDRFFAERPEGSVSTLKIQRTQQEDSAVYLCASSQGQNPMGYTFGSGTRLTVV.

The V gene is TRBV12-3 or TRBV12-4, the J gene TRBJ1-1, with D hard to call. The CDR3 covers 13 residues. The ends were cut back, 5 bases at V and 2 bases at J, with 9 bases in the middle. CDR3 residues: CASSPGGNTEAFF. The CDR3 DNA follows: TGTGCCAGCAGTCCCGGCGGAAACACTGAAGCTTTCTTT.

V and J are TRBV9 and TRBJ2-3; 7 bases are shared with TRBD2. The trim removed 0 bases at V and 1 base at J, leaving 5 bases unmatched. Germline V lookup: CDR1 SGDLS, CDR2 YYNGEE. CDR3 length: 16 amino acids. The CDR3 protein is CASSVVGSGRTDTQYF. The CDR3 coding sequence is TGTGCCAGCAGCGTAGTTGGTAGCGGGCGCACAGATACGCAGTATTTT. The complete variable domain, with remaining parts taken from reference TRBV9 and TRBJ2-3, reads DSGVTQTPKHLITATGQRVTLRCSPRSGDLSVYWYQQSLDQGLQFLIQYYNGEERAKGNILERFSAQQFPDLHSELNLSSLELGDSALYFCASSVVGSGRTDTQYFGPGTRLTVL.

V gene TRBV7-6 combines with J gene TRBJ2-1; 10 nucleotides match TRBD2. The trim removed 5 bases at V and 2 bases at J, leaving 3 bases unmatched. The V gene's germline CDR1 is SGHVS and CDR2 FNYEAQ. This CDR3 has 15 amino acids. In DNA, the CDR3 is TGTGCCAGCAGCCGTAGCGGGGGGCCCTACAATGAGCAGTTCTTC. Translation gives CASSRSGGPYNEQFF.

The rearrangement uses TRBV28 and TRBJ2-7; 8 nucleotides match TRBD1. Germline values: CDR1 MDHEN, CDR2 SYDVKM. The CDR3 is 16 amino acids. V lost 6 bases, J lost 2 bases, and 12 bases stayed unmatched. The CDR3 loop is CASRPPPGQDPYEQYF. Here the CDR3 DNA reads TGTGCCAGCAGACCCCCGCCGGGACAGGATCCCTACGAGCAGTACTTC. Full variable domain (missing parts from reference TRBV28 and TRBJ2-7): DVKVTQSSRYLVKRTGEKVFLECVQDMDHENMFWYRQDPGLGLRLIYFSYDVKMKEKGDIPEGYSVSREKKERFSLILESASTNQTSMYLCASRPPPGQDPYEQYFGPGTRLTVT.

The chain has TRBV6-1 and TRBJ2-7; D perhaps matches TRBD2 (6 bases). The CDR3 is 19 residues long. The ends were cut back, 2 bases at V and 3 bases at J, with 26 bases in the middle. Per the germline V gene, CDR1 is MNHNS and CDR2 is SASEGT. CDR3 DNA sequence: TGTGCCAGCAGTGAATATTTAAGGCGGGGTGGGATAAGGAACTACGAGCAGTACTTC. Protein sequence: CASSEYLRRGGIRNYEQYF.

The J gene is TRBJ2-6, the V gene TRBV28; no reliable D call. Trimming took off 10 bases at V and 2 bases at J, with 15 bases between the two ends. The germline gives CDR1 MDHEN, CDR2 SYDVKM. The CDR3 is made up of 15 amino acids. The CDR3 nucleotides are TGTGCCACCCTGGCCTTGGTCACTGGGGCCAACGTCCTGACTTTC. It encodes CATLALVTGANVLTF.

V usage is TRBV6-5 and J usage is TRBJ2-1; D is perhaps TRBD2 (6 bases). The germline V and J ends were trimmed by 2 bases and 4 bases, with 15 bases remaining between them. This CDR3 has 16 residues. CDR1 MNHEY and CDR2 SVGAGI come from the germline V gene. Here the CDR3 DNA reads TGTGCCAGCAGTTACCGGCCACGGGGGAGGTACAATGAGCAGTTCTTC. Its translation: CASSYRPRGRYNEQFF.

The chain couples TRBV5-1 to TRBJ1-1; D gene unclear. Trimming took off 3 bases at V and 0 bases at J, with 12 bases between the two ends. Per germline, CDR1 SGHRS and CDR2 YFSETQ. The CDR3 covers 15 residues. The CDR3 protein is CASSWSGGVNTEAFF. Here the CDR3 DNA reads TGCGCCAGCAGCTGGAGTGGCGGGGTGAACACTGAAGCTTTCTTT.

This clone was seen only once. The V call is TRBV6-1, the J call TRBJ2-7, with D maybe TRBD2 (7 bases). Germline lookup yields CDR1 MNHNS and CDR2 SASEGT. The CDR3 is 14 amino acids. Trimming cost V 2 bases and J 6 bases, with 14 bases left between them. The CDR3 protein is CASSETWRGPEQYF. Written as DNA, the CDR3 is TGTGCCAGCAGTGAAACTTGGCGGGGGCCCGAGCAGTACTTC.

This clone has only one observation. This sequence joins TRBV6-2 or TRBV6-3 and TRBJ1-6, with D possibly matching TRBD1 (6 bases). V lost 6 bases to trimming and J lost 0 bases, with 15 bases between them. The germline V gene encodes CDR1 MNHEY and CDR2 SVGEGT. CDR3 length: 17 amino acids. DNA for the CDR3: TGTGCCAGCAGCCCGGGACACCTAAGCTCCTATAATTCACCCCTCCACTTT. This encodes CASSPGHLSSYNSPLHF.

The V gene is TRBV20-1, the J gene TRBJ2-1; 11 bases are shared with TRBD2. The CDR3 has 15 amino acids. Germline values: CDR1 DFQATT, CDR2 SNEGSKA (reference sequence). J was trimmed by 9 bases and V by 3 bases; bases with no gene match: 10. CDR3 coding DNA: TGCAGTGCTAGTTCTAGCGGGAGGAGTCCCCTTGAGCAGTTCTTC. Its translation: CSASSSGRSPLEQFF.

The chain uses TRBV10-3 and TRBJ1-1, with TRBD1 matching 7 bases. The junction had 15 bases not matched to a gene; V was cut back by 6 bases and J by 2 bases. CDR1 is ENHRY and CDR2 is SYGVKD in the germline V gene. The CDR3 has 17 residues. CDR3 in DNA: TGTGCCATCAGGGGTCCAGAGGGGGCAGTTGAAAACACTGAAGCTTTCTTT. Its translation is CAIRGPEGAVENTEAFF.

This clone occurred a few times. V and J are TRBV6-2 or TRBV6-3 and TRBJ1-1, with a weak D call TRBD1 (5 bases). V was pared by 5 bases and J by 6 bases, with 16 bases between. The germline V gene encodes CDR1 MNHEY and CDR2 SVGEGT. The CDR3 covers 14 residues. CDR3 DNA sequence: TGTGCCAGCAGTCAGTACCCTGGGGGTGCTGAAGCTTTCTTT. It codes for CASSQYPGGAEAFF.

The chain recombines TRBV2 with TRBJ2-1; tentative D call: TRBD2 (5 bases). Germline loops: CDR1 SNHLY, CDR2 FYNNEI. Deletions cut 6 bases from V and 8 bases from J, with 17 bases between. CDR3 size: 14 residues. CDR3 region: CASRDRGKVDEQFF. CDR3 in DNA: TGTGCCAGCAGGGACCGGGGAAAGGTAGATGAGCAGTTCTTC.

The chain combines TRBV23-1 with TRBJ1-1; D might be TRBD1 (5 bases). TRBV23-1 falls under the ORF class, with uncertain function. The CDR3 has 12 amino acids. The germline V and J ends were trimmed by 1 base and 11 bases, with 11 bases remaining between them. Here the CDR3 DNA reads TGCGCCAGCAGTCAATGCAGGGTTGAGGCTTTCTTT. It is translated as CASSQCRVEAFF.

This clone was seen just once. The chain employs TRBV7-3 and TRBJ2-1; 7 bases line up with TRBD1. Germline trimming cut 5 bases from V and 6 bases from J; bases unmatched to any gene: 10. The CDR3 spans 15 residues. CDR1 and CDR2 (germline): SGHTA, FQGTGA. The CDR3 nucleotides read TGTGCCAGCAGCGCCGGGACAGCTCTATTCAATGAGCAGTTCTTC. It codes for CASSAGTALFNEQFF. Variable domain in full (rest from reference TRBV7-3 and TRBJ2-1): GAGVSQTPSNKVTEKGKYVELRCDPISGHTALYWYRQSLGQGPEFLIYFQGTGAADDSGLPNDRFFAVRPEGSVSTLKIQRTERGDSAVYLCASSAGTALFNEQFFGPGTRLTVL.

The V call is TRBV7-8, the J call TRBJ1-3, with D perhaps matching TRBD1 (5 bases). CDR1 SGHVS and CDR2 FQNEAQ come from the germline V gene. V lost 5 bases, J lost 0 bases, and 20 bases lay in between. This CDR3 comprises 18 residues. CDR3 sequence reads: CASSQRSRDRRSGNTIYF. The CDR3 DNA is TGTGCCAGCAGCCAACGTAGCCGGGACCGCCGCTCTGGAAACACCATATATTTT.

On this clone itself: The sample carries other DNA sequences with the same CDR3. The V and J genes are TRBV7-9 and TRBJ1-5; 7 positions match TRBD1. The germline V gene encodes CDR1 SEHNR and CDR2 FQNEAQ (reference sequence). Trimming removed 0 bases from V and 4 bases from J; junction bases left unmatched: 3. This CDR3 has 15 residues. The CDR3 region has the DNA TGTGCCAGCAGCTTAGCCGGGACAGATAATCAGCCCCAGCATTTT. Translated, it gives CASSLAGTDNQPQHF.